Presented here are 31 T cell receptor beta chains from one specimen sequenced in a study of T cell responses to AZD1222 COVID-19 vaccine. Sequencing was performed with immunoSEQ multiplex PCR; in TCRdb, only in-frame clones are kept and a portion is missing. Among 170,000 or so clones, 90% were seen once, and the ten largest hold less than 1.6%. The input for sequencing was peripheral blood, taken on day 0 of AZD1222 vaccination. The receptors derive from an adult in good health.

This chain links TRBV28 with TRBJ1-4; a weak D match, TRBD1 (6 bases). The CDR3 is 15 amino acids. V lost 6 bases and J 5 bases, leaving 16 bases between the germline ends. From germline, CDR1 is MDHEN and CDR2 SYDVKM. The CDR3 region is CASRTAGQLNEKLFF. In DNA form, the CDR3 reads TGTGCCAGCAGAACGGCGGGACAACTGAATGAAAAACTGTTTTTT.

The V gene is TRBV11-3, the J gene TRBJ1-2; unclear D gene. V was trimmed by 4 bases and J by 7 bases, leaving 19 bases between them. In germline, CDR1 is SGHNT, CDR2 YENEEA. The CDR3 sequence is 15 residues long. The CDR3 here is CASSWGTRPASGYTF. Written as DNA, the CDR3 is TGTGCCAGCAGCTGGGGAACACGGCCGGCGTCTGGCTACACCTTC. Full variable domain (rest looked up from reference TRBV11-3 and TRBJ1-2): EAGVVQSPRYKIIEKKQPVAFWCNPISGHNTLYWYLQNLGQGPELLIRYENEEAVDDSQLPKDRFSAERLKGVDSTLKIQPAELGDSAVYLCASSWGTRPASGYTFGSGTRLTVV.

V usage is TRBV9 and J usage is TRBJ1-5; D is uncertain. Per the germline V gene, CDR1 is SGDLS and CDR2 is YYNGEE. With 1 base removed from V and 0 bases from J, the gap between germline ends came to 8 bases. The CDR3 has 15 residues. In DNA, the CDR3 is TGTGCCAGCAGCGTAATGGCAGATAGCAATCAGCCCCAGCATTTT. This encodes CASSVMADSNQPQHF.

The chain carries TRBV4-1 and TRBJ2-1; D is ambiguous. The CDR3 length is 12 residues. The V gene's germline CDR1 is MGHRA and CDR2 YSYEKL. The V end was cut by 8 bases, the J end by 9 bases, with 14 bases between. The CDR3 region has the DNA TGCGCCAGCCACCAGGCCTCTGGTGAGCAGTTCTTC. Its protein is CASHQASGEQFF.

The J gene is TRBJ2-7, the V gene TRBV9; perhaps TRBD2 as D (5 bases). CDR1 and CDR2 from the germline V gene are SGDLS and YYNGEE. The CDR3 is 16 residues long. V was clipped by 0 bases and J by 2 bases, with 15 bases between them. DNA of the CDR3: TGTGCCAGCAGCGTAGCCACCTCCGAGGGAGCCTACGAGCAGTACTTC. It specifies CASSVATSEGAYEQYF.

The CDR3 region has the DNA TGTGCCAGCAGCTTAGCCCCTGGCCGCTTTGGAAACACCATATATTTT. Translated, it gives CASSLAPGRFGNTIYF. V gene TRBV7-2 combines with J gene TRBJ1-3; D remains unclear. Germline V gives CDR1 SGHTA, CDR2 FQGNSA. Trimming pared 0 bases from V and 3 bases from J, leaving 12 bases between. The CDR3 has 16 residues.

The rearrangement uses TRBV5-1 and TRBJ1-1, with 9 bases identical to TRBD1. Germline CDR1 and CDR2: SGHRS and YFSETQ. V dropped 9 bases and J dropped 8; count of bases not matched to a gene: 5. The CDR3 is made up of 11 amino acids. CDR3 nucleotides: TGCGCCACCTCAACAGGGGGCGAAGCTTTCTTT. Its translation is CATSTGGEAFF.

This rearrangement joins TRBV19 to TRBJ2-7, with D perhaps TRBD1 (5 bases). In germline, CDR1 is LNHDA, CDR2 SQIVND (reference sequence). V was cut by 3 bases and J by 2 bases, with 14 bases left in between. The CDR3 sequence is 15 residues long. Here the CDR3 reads CASSMDTNPTYEQYF. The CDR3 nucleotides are TGTGCCAGTAGTATGGACACCAATCCCACCTACGAGCAGTACTTC.

CDR3 in DNA: TGTGCCAGCAGCGTAGGAACAGGCCAAGCATATACGCAGTATTTT. Protein sequence: CASSVGTGQAYTQYF. The chain couples TRBV9 to TRBJ2-3; D perhaps matches TRBD1 (5 bases). The CDR3 sequence is 15 residues long. CDR1 and CDR2 (germline): SGDLS, YYNGEE. With 0 bases removed from V and 7 bases from J, the gap between germline ends came to 15 bases.

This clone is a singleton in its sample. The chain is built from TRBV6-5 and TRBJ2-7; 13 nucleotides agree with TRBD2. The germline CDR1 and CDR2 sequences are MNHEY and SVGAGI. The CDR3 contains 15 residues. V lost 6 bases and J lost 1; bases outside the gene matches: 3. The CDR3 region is CASSETSGGSYEQYF. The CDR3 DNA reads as TGTGCCAGCAGCGAGACTAGCGGGGGGTCCTACGAGCAGTACTTC.

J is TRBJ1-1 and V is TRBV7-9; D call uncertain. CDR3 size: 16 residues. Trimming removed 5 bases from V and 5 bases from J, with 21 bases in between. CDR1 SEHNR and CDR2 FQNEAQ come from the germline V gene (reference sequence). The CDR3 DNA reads TGTGCCAGCAGCAAGAGGAACTGGGAGGTAGCAACTGAAGCTTTCTTT. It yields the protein CASSKRNWEVATEAFF. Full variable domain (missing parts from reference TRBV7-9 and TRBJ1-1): DTGVSQNPRHKITKRGQNVTFRCDPISEHNRLYWYRQTLGQGPEFLTYFQNEAQLEKSRLLSDRFSAERPKGSFSTLEIQRTEQGDSAMYLCASSKRNWEVATEAFFGQGTRLTVV.

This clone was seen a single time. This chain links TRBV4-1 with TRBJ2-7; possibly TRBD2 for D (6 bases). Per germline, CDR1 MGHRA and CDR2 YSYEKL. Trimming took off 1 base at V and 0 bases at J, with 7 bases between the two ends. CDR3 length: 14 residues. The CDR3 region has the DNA TGCGCCAGCAGCCAAGGGGGGGTCTCCTACGAGCAGTACTTC. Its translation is CASSQGGVSYEQYF.

Written as DNA, the CDR3 is TGCGCCAGCAGCCACCAACCCAGGGGGCTAGGAAACACCATATATTTT. It encodes CASSHQPRGLGNTIYF. The chain couples TRBV4-1 to TRBJ1-3; TRBD1 agrees at 8 bases. The CDR3 has 16 amino acids. Trimming removed 3 bases from V and 4 bases from J; junction bases left unmatched: 8. Germline values: CDR1 MGHRA, CDR2 YSYEKL.

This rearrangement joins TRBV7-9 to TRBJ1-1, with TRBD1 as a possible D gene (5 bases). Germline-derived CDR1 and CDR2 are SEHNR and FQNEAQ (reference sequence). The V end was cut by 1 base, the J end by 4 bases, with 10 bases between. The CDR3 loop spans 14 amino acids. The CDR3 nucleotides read TGTGCCAGCAGCTTAGGATCAGGGACCACTGAAGCTTTCTTT. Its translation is CASSLGSGTTEAFF.

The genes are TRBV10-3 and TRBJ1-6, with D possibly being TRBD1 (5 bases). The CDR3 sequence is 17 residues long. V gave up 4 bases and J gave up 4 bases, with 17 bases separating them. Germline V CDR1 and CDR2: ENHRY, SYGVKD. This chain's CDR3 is CAISVGTYSLYNSPLHF. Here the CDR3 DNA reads TGTGCCATCAGTGTTGGGACTTATTCCTTATATAATTCACCCCTCCACTTT.

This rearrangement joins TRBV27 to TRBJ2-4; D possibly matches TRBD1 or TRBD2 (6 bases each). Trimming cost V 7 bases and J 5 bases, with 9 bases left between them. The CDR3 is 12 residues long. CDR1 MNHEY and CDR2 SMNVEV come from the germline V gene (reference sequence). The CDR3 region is CASKGGQNIQYF. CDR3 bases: TGTGCCAGCAAGGGGGGACAAAACATTCAGTACTTC.

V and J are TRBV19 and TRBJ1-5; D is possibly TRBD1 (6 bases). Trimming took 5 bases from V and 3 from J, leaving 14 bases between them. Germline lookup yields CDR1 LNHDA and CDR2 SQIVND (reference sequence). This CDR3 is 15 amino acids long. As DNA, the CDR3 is TGTGCCAGTAGTCCTAGGACAGATATCAATCAGCCCCAGCATTTT. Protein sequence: CASSPRTDINQPQHF.

DNA of the CDR3: TGTGCCAGCAGTTTAAGGCCTTTCGGACACGGCAGCAATTCACCCCTCCACTTT. Its translation: CASSLRPFGHGSNSPLHF. The chain employs TRBV27 and TRBJ1-6, with D possibly matching TRBD1 (5 bases). Trimming pared 2 bases from V and 7 bases from J, leaving 21 bases between. From germline, CDR1 is MNHEY and CDR2 SMNVEV (reference sequence). This CDR3 is built from 18 residues.

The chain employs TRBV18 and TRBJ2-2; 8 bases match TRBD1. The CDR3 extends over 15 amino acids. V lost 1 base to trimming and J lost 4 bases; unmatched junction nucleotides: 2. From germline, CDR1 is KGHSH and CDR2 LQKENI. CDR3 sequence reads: CASSPLDRGTGELFF. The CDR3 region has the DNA TGTGCCAGCTCACCACTCGACAGGGGCACCGGGGAGCTGTTTTTT.

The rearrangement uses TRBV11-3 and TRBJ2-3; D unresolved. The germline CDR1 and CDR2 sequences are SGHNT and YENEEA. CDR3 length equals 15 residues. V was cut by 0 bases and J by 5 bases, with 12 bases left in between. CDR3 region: CASSLEGRPGDTQYF. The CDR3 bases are TGTGCCAGCAGCTTAGAGGGCAGACCGGGAGATACGCAGTATTTT.

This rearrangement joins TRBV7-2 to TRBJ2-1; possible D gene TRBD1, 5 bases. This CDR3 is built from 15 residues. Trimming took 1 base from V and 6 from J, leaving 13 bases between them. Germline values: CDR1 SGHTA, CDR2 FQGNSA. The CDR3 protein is CASSLGGGHGNEQFF. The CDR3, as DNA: TGTGCCAGCAGCTTAGGTGGCGGACACGGCAATGAGCAGTTCTTC.

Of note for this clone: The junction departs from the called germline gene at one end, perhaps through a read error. In DNA form, the CDR3 reads TGTGCCATCAGGTCCTTTAATTCACCCCTCCACTTT. This encodes CAIRSFNSPLHF. The chain employs TRBV10-3 and TRBJ1-6; D is unresolved. The CDR3 totals 12 residues. Germline lookup yields CDR1 ENHRY and CDR2 SYGVKD.

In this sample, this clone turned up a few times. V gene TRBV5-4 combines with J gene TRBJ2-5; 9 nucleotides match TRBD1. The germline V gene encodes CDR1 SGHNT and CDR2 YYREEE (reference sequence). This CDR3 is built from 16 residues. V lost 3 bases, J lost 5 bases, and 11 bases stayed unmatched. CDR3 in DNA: TGTGCCAGCAGCTCCCTGACAGGGGGAATGGAGGAGACCCAGTACTTC. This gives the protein CASSSLTGGMEETQYF.

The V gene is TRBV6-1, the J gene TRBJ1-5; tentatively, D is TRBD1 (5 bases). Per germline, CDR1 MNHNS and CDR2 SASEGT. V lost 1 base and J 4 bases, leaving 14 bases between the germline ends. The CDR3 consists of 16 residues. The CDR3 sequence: CASSEGRGAGNQPQHF. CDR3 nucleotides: TGTGCCAGCAGTGAAGGTCGTGGGGCCGGGAATCAGCCCCAGCATTTT.

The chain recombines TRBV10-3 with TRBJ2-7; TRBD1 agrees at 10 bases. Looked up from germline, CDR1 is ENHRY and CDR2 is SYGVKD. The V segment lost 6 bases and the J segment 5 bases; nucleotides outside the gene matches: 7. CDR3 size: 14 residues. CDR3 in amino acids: CAIRPGQGFNEQYF. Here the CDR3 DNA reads TGTGCCATCAGACCGGGACAGGGGTTCAACGAGCAGTACTTC.

CDR3 protein: CASSTPYRGLYEQYF. In DNA, the CDR3 is TGTGCCAGCAGCACCCCCTACAGGGGGCTTTATGAGCAGTACTTC. The genes are TRBV5-6 and TRBJ2-7, with 9 bases fitting TRBD1. Germline-derived CDR1 and CDR2 are SGHDT and YYEEEE. Trimming removed 4 bases from V and 7 bases from J; junction bases left unmatched: 12. This CDR3 has 15 amino acids.

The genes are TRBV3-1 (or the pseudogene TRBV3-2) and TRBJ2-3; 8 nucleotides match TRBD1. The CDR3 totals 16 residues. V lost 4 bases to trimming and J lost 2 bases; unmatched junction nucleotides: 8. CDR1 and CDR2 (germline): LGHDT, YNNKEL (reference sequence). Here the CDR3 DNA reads TGTGCCAGCAGCCGGGACGGACAGGGAAACACAGATACGCAGTATTTT. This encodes CASSRDGQGNTDTQYF.

The CDR3 region is CASSNPLGGGGNYGYTF. In DNA, the CDR3 is TGTGCCAGCAGTAACCCATTGGGAGGGGGAGGGAACTATGGCTACACCTTC. The chain recombines TRBV28 with TRBJ1-2; perhaps TRBD1 as D (6 bases). Germline-derived CDR1 and CDR2 are MDHEN and SYDVKM. The CDR3 sequence is 17 residues long. V lost 5 bases, J lost 2 bases, and 21 bases lay in between.

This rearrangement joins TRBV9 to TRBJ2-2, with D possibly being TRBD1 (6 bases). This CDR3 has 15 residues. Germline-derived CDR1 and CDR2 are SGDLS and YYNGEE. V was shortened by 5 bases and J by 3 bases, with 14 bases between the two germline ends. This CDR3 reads CASSPADSHTGELFF. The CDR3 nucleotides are TGTGCCAGCAGTCCCGCGGACAGCCACACCGGGGAGCTGTTTTTT. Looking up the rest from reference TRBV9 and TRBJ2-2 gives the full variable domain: DSGVTQTPKHLITATGQRVTLRCSPRSGDLSVYWYQQSLDQGLQFLIQYYNGEERAKGNILERFSAQQFPDLHSELNLSSLELGDSALYFCASSPADSHTGELFFGEGSRLTVL.

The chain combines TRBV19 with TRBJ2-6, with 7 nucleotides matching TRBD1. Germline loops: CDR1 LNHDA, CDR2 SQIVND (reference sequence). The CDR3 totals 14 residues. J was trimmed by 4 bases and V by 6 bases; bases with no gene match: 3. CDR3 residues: CASSTGEGANVLTF. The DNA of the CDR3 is TGTGCCAGTAGCACAGGGGAAGGGGCCAACGTCCTGACTTTC.

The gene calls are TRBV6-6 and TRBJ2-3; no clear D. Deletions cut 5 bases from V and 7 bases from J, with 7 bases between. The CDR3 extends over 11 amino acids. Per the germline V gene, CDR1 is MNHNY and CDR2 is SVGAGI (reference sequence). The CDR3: CASSTLYTQYF. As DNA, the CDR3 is TGTGCCAGCAGTACGCTATATACGCAGTATTTT.